The entry below gives a single T cell receptor beta chain sequence along with its context. These data are taken from a study of T cells after yellow fever vaccination. TCRdb reprocessed the 5' RACE reads with MiXCR, giving one entry per CDR3 protein. The table includes 500,000 to 650,000 distinct CDR3 sequences, about 15% detected once. Material: PBMCs, obtained about 5 days after the first yellow fever vaccination. The sequence came from a man between 18 and 35 years old who received the YFV17D yellow fever vaccine.

CDR3 sequence: CASSYSGTSGGTTRETQYF. The CDR3 DNA is TGTGCCAGCAGTTACTCGGGGACTAGCGGGGGAACTACCCGGGAGACCCAGTACTTC. J is TRBJ2-5 and V is TRBV6-2 or TRBV6-3; the match to TRBD2 covers 14 bases. The CDR3 is 19 amino acids. The junction had 11 bases not matched to a gene; V was cut back by 0 bases and J by 5 bases. The germline V gene encodes CDR1 MNHEY and CDR2 SVGEGT.